A single sample is the source of the 24 T cell receptor beta chains below, sequenced in a study of CD8 T cells in ankylosing spondylitis. TCRdb processed the 5' RACE reads anew with MiXCR; each CDR3 protein has one entry. Of some 200,000 distinct CDR3 sequences in the sample, more than 10% are singletons; the top ten hold 16%. The sequencing input was blood, either unsorted or a sorted T cell fraction (not recorded which). These receptors all come from a male donor with ankylosing spondylitis or in good health (not recorded which).

The table lists this clonotype with a few counts. The chain employs TRBV20-1 and TRBJ1-1, with a tentative D call TRBD1 (6 bases). Germline CDR1 DFQATT, CDR2 SNEGSKA (reference sequence). Deletions cut 5 bases from V and 0 bases from J, with 19 bases between. This CDR3 is built from 16 residues. The CDR3 sequence: CSASPQGQELNTEAFF. The CDR3 region has the DNA TGCAGTGCTTCTCCCCAGGGGCAGGAACTGAACACTGAAGCTTTCTTT.

This chain links TRBV12-3 or TRBV12-4 with TRBJ2-7, with TRBD1 matching over 7 bases. This CDR3 is 15 amino acids long. J gave up 0 bases and V 5 bases, and 7 bases lay outside the gene matches. DNA of the CDR3: TGTGCCAGCAGTCCGACAGGGCCCCCCTCCTACGAGCAGTACTTC. It translates to CASSPTGPPSYEQYF.

This clonotype was seen a handful of times. The V gene is TRBV12-3 or TRBV12-4, the J gene TRBJ2-7, with D maybe TRBD1 (5 bases). Trimming removed 5 bases from V and 2 bases from J, with 16 bases in between. CDR3 length equals 15 residues. CDR3 protein: CASSTRQFSPYEQYF. CDR3 in DNA: TGTGCCAGCAGTACCCGACAGTTTTCCCCCTACGAGCAGTACTTC.

At least ten counts were recorded for this clonotype. The chain employs TRBV5-1 and TRBJ1-5; D unclear. The CDR3 is 13 residues long. Trimming took off 1 base at V and 4 bases at J, with 6 bases between the two ends. Per germline, CDR1 SGHRS and CDR2 YFSETQ. The CDR3 here is CASSLSLNQPQHF. CDR3 bases: TGCGCCAGCAGCTTGAGTCTTAATCAGCCCCAGCATTTT.

This clonotype was picked up a small number of times. The gene calls are TRBV6-1 and TRBJ2-1; TRBD2 matches at 9 bases. Germline values: CDR1 MNHNS, CDR2 SASEGT. The CDR3 covers 18 residues. J gave up 3 bases and V 1 base, and 10 bases lay outside the gene matches. CDR3 nucleotide sequence: TGTGCCAGCAGTGAAGTACAAGGACTAGCGCTGAGCTACAATGAGCAGTTCTTC. Residues: CASSEVQGLALSYNEQFF.

The rearrangement uses TRBV12-3 or TRBV12-4 and TRBJ2-1, with 8 positions matching TRBD1. This CDR3 is built from 15 residues. The junction had 6 bases not matched to a gene; V was cut back by 5 bases and J by 3 bases. CDR3 DNA: TGTGCCAGCAGTACCACAGGGGGAAACTACAATGAGCAGTTCTTC. Amino acid sequence: CASSTTGGNYNEQFF.

This clonotype was detected ten times or more. The V gene is TRBV12-3 or TRBV12-4, the J gene TRBJ2-2, with no clear D. V was cut by 7 bases and J by 1 base, with 7 bases left in between. There are 13 residues in the CDR3. This CDR3 reads CASNTVNTGELFF. Written as DNA, the CDR3 is TGTGCCAGCAATACAGTGAACACCGGGGAGCTGTTTTTT.

The genes are TRBV27 and TRBJ2-7; no definite D call. V was cut by 8 bases and J by 2 bases, with 10 bases left in between. Germline V CDR1 and CDR2: MNHEY, SMNVEV (reference sequence). The CDR3 spans 12 residues. CDR3 sequence (DNA): TGTGCCAGCGGTCCCAGTCCCTACGAGCAGTACTTC. Translation gives CASGPSPYEQYF.

The V call is TRBV19, the J call TRBJ2-7, with D perhaps assigned TRBD1 or TRBD2 (5 bases each). V lost 6 bases and J lost 1, with 10 bases in between. Germline CDR1 and CDR2: LNHDA and SQIVND (reference sequence). CDR3 length: 13 amino acids. CDR3 sequence reads: CASRSGPSYEQYF. CDR3 coding DNA: TGTGCCAGTAGGTCGGGGCCTTCCTACGAGCAGTACTTC.

The table lists this clonotype with a few counts. The rearrangement joins TRBV27 to TRBJ2-1; D is unclear. The CDR3 length is 11 residues. CDR1 MNHEY and CDR2 SMNVEV come from the germline V gene (reference sequence). The V end was cut by 7 bases, the J end by 3 bases, with 4 bases between. The CDR3 loop reads CASTNYNEQFF. For the CDR3, the DNA is TGTGCCAGCACCAACTACAATGAGCAGTTCTTC.

This clonotype was recorded a few times. This sequence joins TRBV29-1 and TRBJ1-2; D remains ambiguous. The CDR3 covers 12 residues. Germline loops: CDR1 SQVTM, CDR2 ANQGSEA. V lost 4 bases and J lost 4, with 10 bases in between. The DNA for the CDR3 is TGCAGCGTTGGAGAGACAACCTATGGCTACACCTTC. Amino acid sequence: CSVGETTYGYTF.

In its sample, this clonotype was seen many times. This sequence joins TRBV7-9 and TRBJ2-5; tentatively, D is TRBD1 or TRBD2 (6 bases each). Trimming shortened V by 5 bases and J by 7 bases, and 17 bases separated the two germline ends. The CDR3 is made up of 14 amino acids. Germline V CDR1 and CDR2: SEHNR, FQNEAQ (reference sequence). The chain's CDR3 is CASSPTGHGGTQYF. CDR3 coding DNA: TGTGCCAGCAGCCCAACGGGACACGGGGGGACCCAGTACTTC.

This clonotype was seen ten or more times. V gene TRBV3-1 combines with J gene TRBJ2-3; D is unresolved. Per the germline V gene, CDR1 is LGHDT and CDR2 is YNNKEL (reference sequence). The germline V and J ends were trimmed by 1 base and 0 bases, with 8 bases remaining between them. The length of the CDR3 is 15 residues. The DNA of the CDR3 is TGTGCCAGCAGCCAAGTAGAAACTAGCACAGATACGCAGTATTTT. As protein: CASSQVETSTDTQYF.

This clonotype was detected only a few times. V gene TRBV11-1 combines with J gene TRBJ2-1; 8 bases match TRBD2. The V gene's germline CDR1 is SGHAT and CDR2 FQDESV (reference sequence). V was clipped by 3 bases and J by 0 bases; unmatched bases: 13. This CDR3 has 19 amino acids. The CDR3 loop is CASSFGGGPSHFSYNEQFF. Written as DNA, the CDR3 is TGTGCCAGCAGCTTCGGGGGGGGACCTTCCCATTTCTCCTACAATGAGCAGTTCTTC.

This clonotype was observed a few times. The chain has TRBV6-4 and TRBJ2-5; D could derive from TRBD1 or TRBD2 (5 bases each). From germline, CDR1 is MRHNA and CDR2 SNTAGT. V lost 3 bases and J 6 bases, leaving 17 bases between the germline ends. This CDR3 is 15 amino acids long. In nucleotides, the CDR3 is TGTGCCAGCAGTGAGTTGGGGGTAGCTGGGCAGACCCAGTACTTC. Protein sequence: CASSELGVAGQTQYF.

This clonotype showed up just a few times. The V gene is TRBV5-1, the J gene TRBJ1-1, with 10 bases lining up with TRBD1. The length of the CDR3 is 16 residues. Germline assignment: CDR1 SGHRS and CDR2 YFSETQ. The V and J ends lost 4 bases and 4 bases, in that order; junction bases with no gene match: 10. In DNA, the CDR3 is TGCGCCAGCAGCCTGGAAACGGGACAGGGGTTCACTGAAGCTTTCTTT. Protein product: CASSLETGQGFTEAFF.

V is TRBV7-7 and J is TRBJ1-5; D is possibly TRBD1 (5 bases). Trimming pared 5 bases from V and 7 bases from J, leaving 21 bases between. CDR3 length: 16 amino acids. Germline V gene data show CDR1 as SSHAT and CDR2 as FNYEAQ (reference sequence). The CDR3 DNA is TGTGCCAGCAGCGGTTTATCAGGGTACGCTAAACAGCCCCAGCATTTT. It is translated as CASSGLSGYAKQPQHF.

This clonotype showed up just a few times. This rearrangement joins TRBV6-1 to TRBJ1-2; TRBD1 aligns across 11 bases. The CDR3 consists of 17 residues. V was pared by 2 bases and J by 4 bases, with 9 bases of the junction left unmatched. The germline CDR1 and CDR2 sequences are MNHNS and SASEGT. The CDR3 DNA is TGTGCCAGCAGTGAACGGGACAGGGGGATTTCACTCTATGGCTACACCTTC. As protein: CASSERDRGISLYGYTF.

To note about this clonotype: The final CDR3 position lacks the conserved phenylalanine or tryptophan, pointing to a likely read error. The rearrangement joins TRBV10-3 to TRBJ1-1; 8 bases line up with TRBD1. The CDR3 totals 13 residues. Germline V gives CDR1 ENHRY, CDR2 SYGVKD. Unmatched junction bases numbered 1, after V lost 3 bases and J lost 4 bases. The CDR3 coding sequence is TGTGCCATCAGTGAAACAGGGGGCACTGAAGCTTTCTCT. It translates to CAISETGGTEAFS.

This chain connects TRBV2 to TRBJ2-7, with 7 bases aligning to TRBD2. V was pared by 4 bases and J by 2 bases, with 5 bases of the junction left unmatched. The length of the CDR3 is 14 residues. CDR1 is SNHLY, CDR2 FYNNEI, per germline. This CDR3 reads CASSVGGSAYEQYF. The CDR3, as DNA: TGTGCCAGCAGTGTCGGGGGGAGCGCCTACGAGCAGTACTTC.

In this sample, this clonotype turned up a few times. This chain joins TRBV30 and TRBJ2-1; TRBD2 aligns across 9 bases. Germline CDR1 GTSNPN, CDR2 SVGIG (reference sequence). The trim removed 4 bases at V and 0 bases at J, leaving 7 bases unmatched. This CDR3 region has 16 residues. The CDR3 protein is CAWTLAGLSSYNEQFF. The CDR3, as DNA: TGTGCCTGGACGCTAGCGGGGTTGAGCTCCTACAATGAGCAGTTCTTC.

This clonotype appeared a few times. The rearrangement joins TRBV7-6 to TRBJ2-1; D is possibly TRBD1 (5 bases). The CDR3 extends over 12 amino acids. Per the germline V gene, CDR1 is SGHVS and CDR2 is FNYEAQ. The V gene lost 3 bases and the J gene lost 10 bases, with 10 bases spanning the gap. The CDR3 loop reads CASSFQGWEQFF. DNA of the CDR3: TGTGCCAGCAGCTTTCAGGGTTGGGAGCAGTTCTTC.

V gene TRBV20-1 combines with J gene TRBJ2-7; a weak D match, TRBD2 (6 bases). CDR1 and CDR2 from the germline V gene are DFQATT and SNEGSKA (reference sequence). The CDR3 has 14 amino acids. The V end was cut by 3 bases, the J end by 2 bases, with 14 bases between. The DNA for the CDR3 is TGCAGTGCTAGTCCGGGAGTTGAAACCTACGAGCAGTACTTC. Translated: CSASPGVETYEQYF.

A few counts support this clonotype. The rearrangement uses TRBV6-4 and TRBJ2-3; 10 bases fit TRBD2. The V segment lost 1 base and the J segment 2 bases; nucleotides outside the gene matches: 6. The CDR3 length is 17 residues. Per germline, CDR1 MRHNA and CDR2 SNTAGT. CDR3 sequence reads: CASSDWSGGVLTDTQYF. The CDR3 DNA follows: TGTGCCAGCAGTGACTGGAGCGGGGGGGTTCTCACAGATACGCAGTATTTT.